This paragraph reports one TCR beta chain. Preparation of the TCRbeta library used unique molecular identifiers. MiXCR, applied by TCRdb to the PCR reads, yields one record per CDR3 protein. This table has about 610,000 distinct CDR3 sequences, under 12% appearing once. This sample is part of a study of T-cell reconstitution after alpha-beta-depleted transplantation in children. This sample comprised PBMCs from the stem cell graft donor, obtained from the stem cell graft. This clonotype originated in a human donor who donated a stem cell graft to a child with acute myeloid leukemia.

The CDR3 reads CASSPIRRDRGTEAFF. DNA of the CDR3: TGTGCCAGCAGTCCAATCCGTCGGGACAGGGGGACTGAAGCTTTCTTT. This chain connects TRBV6-2 or TRBV6-3 to TRBJ1-1; TRBD1 aligns across 11 bases. The germline gives CDR1 MNHEY, CDR2 SVGEGT. J gave up 5 bases and V 5 bases, and 10 bases lay outside the gene matches. This CDR3 has 16 amino acids.